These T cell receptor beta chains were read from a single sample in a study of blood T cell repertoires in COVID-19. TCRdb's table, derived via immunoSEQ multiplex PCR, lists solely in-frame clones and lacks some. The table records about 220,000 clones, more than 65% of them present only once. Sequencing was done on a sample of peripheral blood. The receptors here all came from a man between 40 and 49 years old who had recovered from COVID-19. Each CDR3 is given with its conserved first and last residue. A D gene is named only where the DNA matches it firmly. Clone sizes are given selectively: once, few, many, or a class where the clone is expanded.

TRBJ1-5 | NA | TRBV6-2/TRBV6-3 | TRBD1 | TGTGCCAGCAGTTCCAGGGGACAGGGGGCGAAGGGCAATCAGCCCCAGCATTTT | CASSSRGQGAKGNQPQHF
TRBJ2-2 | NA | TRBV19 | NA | TGTGCCAGTACTGGGCTGTTGAACACCGGGGAGCTGTTTTTT | CASTGLLNTGELFF
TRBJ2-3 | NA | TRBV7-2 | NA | TGTGCCAGCAGCTCGGACTCTTGGGGCACAGATACGCAGTATTTT | CASSSDSWGTDTQYF
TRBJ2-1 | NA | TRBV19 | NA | TGTGCCAGTAGTATAGGGACAACATGGGATGAGCAGTTCTTC | CASSIGTTWDEQFF
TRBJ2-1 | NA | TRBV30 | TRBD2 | TGTGCCTGGAGTGTCCTAGCGGGGCGTTATTACAATGAGCAGTTCTTC | CAWSVLAGRYYNEQFF
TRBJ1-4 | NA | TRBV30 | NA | TGTGCCTGGGGGAGGACAACTGAAAAACTGTTTTTT | CAWGRTTEKLFF
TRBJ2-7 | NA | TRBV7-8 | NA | TGTGCCAGCAGCTCCAGGGTGGGGCCGAGCACCTACGAGCAGTACTTC | CASSSRVGPSTYEQYF
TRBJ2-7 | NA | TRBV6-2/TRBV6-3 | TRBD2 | TGTGCCAGCAGCGCCCCGGGACTAGCGGACTGGAGGGGCGAGCAGTACTTC | CASSAPGLADWRGEQYF
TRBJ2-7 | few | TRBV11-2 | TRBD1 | TGTGCCAGCAGCTTGGGGACAGGGGCGACCTACGAGCAGTACTTC | CASSLGTGATYEQYF
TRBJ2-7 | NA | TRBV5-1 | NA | TGCGCCAGCAGCTTGGAAACGCAGGGACATCGATACGAGCAGTACTTC | CASSLETQGHRYEQYF
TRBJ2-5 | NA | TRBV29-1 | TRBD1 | TGCAGCATGAGCTTAACAGGGGTTTGGGGTGAGACCCAGTACTTC | CSMSLTGVWGETQYF
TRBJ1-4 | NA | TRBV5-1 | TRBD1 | TGCGCCAGCAGCTACAGGGGCGTGGAGGAAAAACTGTTTTTT | CASSYRGVEEKLFF
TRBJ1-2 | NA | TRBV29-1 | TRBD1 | TGCAGCGCTTCGGGACAGGGGCTAGGCTACACCTTC | CSASGQGLGYTF
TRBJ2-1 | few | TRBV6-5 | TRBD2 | TGTGCCAGCAGTTACTCCAGCGGGAGTCTCTACAATGAGCAGTTCTTC | CASSYSSGSLYNEQFF
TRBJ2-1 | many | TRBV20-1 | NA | TGCAGTGCTAGACAGGATCGTGAGCAGTTCTTC | CSARQDREQFF
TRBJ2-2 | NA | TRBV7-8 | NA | TGTGCCAGCAGCTTAGTAGCTCCCTTTAACACCGGGGAGCTGTTTTTT | CASSLVAPFNTGELFF
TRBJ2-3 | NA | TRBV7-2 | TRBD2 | TGTGCCAGCAGCTTAGGGGCTAGCGGGAGTGGTACAGATACGCAGTATTTT | CASSLGASGSGTDTQYF
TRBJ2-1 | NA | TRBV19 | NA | TGTGCCAGTAGTATTTATGGACTGGCCCCCAGTGAGCAGTTCTTC | CASSIYGLAPSEQFF
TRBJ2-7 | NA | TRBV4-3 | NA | TGCGCCAGCAGCCGGGGGGTGGCTCTCGGAGAGCAGTACTTC | CASSRGVALGEQYF
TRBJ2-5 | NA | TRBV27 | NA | TGTGCCAGCAGCACCCGCGGGGGCGGGTGGACCCAGTACTTC | CASSTRGGGWTQYF
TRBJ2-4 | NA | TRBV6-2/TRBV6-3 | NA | TGTGCCAGCAGTTATACAGGGTGGGCTTCGGATCAGTACTTC | CASSYTGWASDQYF
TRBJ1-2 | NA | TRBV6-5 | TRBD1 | TGTGCCAGCAGACTACAGGGGGCGAACTATGGCTACACCTTC | CASRLQGANYGYTF
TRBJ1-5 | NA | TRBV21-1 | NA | TGTGCCAGCAGCAAAACCTGGACAAGGCCTAATCAGCCCCAGCATTTT | CASSKTWTRPNQPQHF